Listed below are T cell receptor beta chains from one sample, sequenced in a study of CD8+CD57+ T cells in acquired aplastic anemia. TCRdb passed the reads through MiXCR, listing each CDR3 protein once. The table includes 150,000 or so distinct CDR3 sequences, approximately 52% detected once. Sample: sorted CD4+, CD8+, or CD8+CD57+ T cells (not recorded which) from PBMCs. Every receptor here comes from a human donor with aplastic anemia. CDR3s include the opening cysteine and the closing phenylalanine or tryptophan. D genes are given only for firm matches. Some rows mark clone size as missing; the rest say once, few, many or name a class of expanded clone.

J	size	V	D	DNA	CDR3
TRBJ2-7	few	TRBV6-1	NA	TGTGCCAGCACTCGGGACGGATCCTACGAGCAGTACTTC	CASTRDGSYEQYF
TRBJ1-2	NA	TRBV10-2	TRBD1	TGCGCCAGCAGTGAAAACCCGGACAGGGGTGACTATGGCTACACCTTC	CASSENPDRGDYGYTF
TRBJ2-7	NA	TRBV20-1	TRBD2	TGCAGTGCTAGATATAGCGGGAGAGGGGAGCAGTACTTC	CSARYSGRGEQYF
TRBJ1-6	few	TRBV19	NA	TGTGCCAGTAACTCGGAAAGAGGATGGAATTCACCCCTCCACTTT	CASNSERGWNSPLHF
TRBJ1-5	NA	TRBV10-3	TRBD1	TGTGCCATCAGTGCCCCCGGGACAGGGGAGACCCAGCATTTT	CAISAPGTGETQHF
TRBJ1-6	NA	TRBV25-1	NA	TGTGCCAGCAGGGAATCGGCGAGCTCCTATAATTCACCCCTCCACTTT	CASRESASSYNSPLHF
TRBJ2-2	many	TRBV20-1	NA	TGCAGTGCTAGAGTTACGGGACGGGACACCGGGGAGCTGTTTTTT	CSARVTGRDTGELFF
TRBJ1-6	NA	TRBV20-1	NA	TGCAGTGCTAGTGGCGGAAGCTCCTATAATTCACCCCTCCACTTT	CSASGGSSYNSPLHF
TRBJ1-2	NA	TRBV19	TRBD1	TGTGCCAGCAGCCGGACAGGGGGTAACTATGGCTACACCTTC	CASSRTGGNYGYTF
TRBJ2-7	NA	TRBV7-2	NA	TGTGCCAGCAGCTTAGCCCCCGACTACGAGCAGTACTTC	CASSLAPDYEQYF
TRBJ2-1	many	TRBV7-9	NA	TGTGCCAGCAGCGCTCGGGGGATTGACCCCACCTACAATGAGCAGTTCTTC	CASSARGIDPTYNEQFF
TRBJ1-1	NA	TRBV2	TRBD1	TGTGCCAGCAGTGGACAGGGGATGGGTACTGAAGCTTTCTTT	CASSGQGMGTEAFF
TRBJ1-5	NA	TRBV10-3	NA	TGTGCCATCAGCCAGACGGGGGAGGGTGGAAGCAATCAGCCCCAGCATTTT	CAISQTGEGGSNQPQHF
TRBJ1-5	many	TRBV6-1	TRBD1	TGTGCCAGCAAAGGGACAGGGGGCAATCAGCCCCAGCATTTT	CASKGTGGNQPQHF
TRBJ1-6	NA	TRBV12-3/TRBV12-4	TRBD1	TGTGCCAGCAGTCCACCTCCAGGGGGGGGGAACGTGATCACCTATAATTCACCCCTCCACTTT	CASSPPPGGGNVITYNSPLHF
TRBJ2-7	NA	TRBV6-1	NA	TGTGCCAGCATTAGGTCGGTGACCACCTACGAGCAGTACTTC	CASIRSVTTYEQYF
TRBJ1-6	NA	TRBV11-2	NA	TGTGCCAGCAGGGCCGGGGCAGCCACCGGTAATTCACCCCTCCACTTT	CASRAGAATGNSPLHF
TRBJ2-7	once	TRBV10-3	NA	TGTGCCATCGGGGGGACTAGCGTAGTTGGGGACAGGGCCTACGAGCAGTACTTC	CAIGGTSVVGDRAYEQYF
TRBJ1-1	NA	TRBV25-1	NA	TGTGCCAGCAGTGAATCCTCATGGGTCACTGAAGCTTTCTTT	CASSESSWVTEAFF
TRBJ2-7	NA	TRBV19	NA	TGTGCCAGTAGCGGAGGGTACTCCTACGAGCAGTACTTC	CASSGGYSYEQYF
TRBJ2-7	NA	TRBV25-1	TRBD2	TGCGCCAGCAGCGGACAAGCGGGGGCCTCCTACGAGCAGTACTTC	CASSGQAGASYEQYF
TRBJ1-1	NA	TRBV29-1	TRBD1	TGCAGCGTTGAAGATCGACAGGGCATGACTTTCTTT	CSVEDRQGMTFF
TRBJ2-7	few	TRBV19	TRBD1	TGTGCCAGTAGTATAGGACAGGGAAAGCAGTACTTC	CASSIGQGKQYF
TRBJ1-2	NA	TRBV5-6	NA	TGTGCCAGCAGTTACGAACCGGGACACAACAACTATGGCTACACCTTC	CASSYEPGHNNYGYTF
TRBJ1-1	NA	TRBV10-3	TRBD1	TGTGCCATCAGTGAGATGACAGGGATGAACACTGAAGCTTTCTTT	CAISEMTGMNTEAFF
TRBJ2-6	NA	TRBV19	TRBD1	TGTGCCAGCAGGACAGGGGCGAACGTCCTGGCTTTC	CASRTGANVLAF
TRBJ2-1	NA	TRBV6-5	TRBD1	TGTGCCAGCAGACAGGGGACCGGCAATGAGCAGTTCTTC	CASRQGTGNEQFF
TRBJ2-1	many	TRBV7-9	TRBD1	TGTGCCAGCAGCTTAGCGCTTGGACAGGTAAACAATGAGCAGTTCTTC	CASSLALGQVNNEQFF
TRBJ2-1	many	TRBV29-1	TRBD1	TGCAGCGTTGAGAAGGGGGCTCCCTACAATGAGCAGTTCTTC	CSVEKGAPYNEQFF
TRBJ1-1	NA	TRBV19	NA	TGTGCCAGTACGAGGTTGAACACTGAAGCTTTCTTT	CASTRLNTEAFF
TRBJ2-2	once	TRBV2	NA	TGTGCCAGCAGTGAATGGCGGACTAGTGGGGGGGCCCCCGGGGAGCCGTTTTTT	CASSEWRTSGGAPGEPFF
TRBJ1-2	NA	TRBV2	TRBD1	TGTGCCAGCAGTGAACAGGGGGTTTATGGCTACACCTTC	CASSEQGVYGYTF
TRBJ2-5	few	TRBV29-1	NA	TGCAGCGTTGAGAAAACCCAGCTGGGCCAGTACTTC	CSVEKTQLGQYF
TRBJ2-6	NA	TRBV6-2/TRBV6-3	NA	TGTGCCAGCTCGGATACCCTCTCTGGGGCCAACGTCCTGACTTTC	CASSDTLSGANVLTF
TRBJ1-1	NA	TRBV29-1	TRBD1	TGCAGCGTTGAAGGACAGGGAAAAATCGGTGAAGCTTTCTTT	CSVEGQGKIGEAFF
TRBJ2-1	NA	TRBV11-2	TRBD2	TGTGCCAGCAGCTTGGGACTAGCGGGAACCAATGAGCAGTTCTTC	CASSLGLAGTNEQFF
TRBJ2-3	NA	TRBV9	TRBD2	TGTGCCAGCAGCGTAGCTAGCGGGAGTACAGATACGCAGTATTTT	CASSVASGSTDTQYF
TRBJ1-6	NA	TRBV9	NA	TGTGCCAGCAGCCCTCGGTCCGACTCCTATAATTCACCCCTCCACTTT	CASSPRSDSYNSPLHF
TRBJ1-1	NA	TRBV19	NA	TGTGCCAGTAGTATAGGGGGAGTGAACACTGAAGCTTTCTTT	CASSIGGVNTEAFF
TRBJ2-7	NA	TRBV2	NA	TGTGCCAGCAGCCCCCCTCACGAGCAGTACTTC	CASSPPHEQYF
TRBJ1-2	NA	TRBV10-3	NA	TGTGCCATCAGTGACCGGACCTATGGCTACACCTTC	CAISDRTYGYTF
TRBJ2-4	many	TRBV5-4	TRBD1	TGTGCCAGCAGTCCTTGGACAGGTGGAAACATTCAGTACTTC	CASSPWTGGNIQYF
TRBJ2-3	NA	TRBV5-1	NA	TGCGCCAGCAGCTTCGGGTTGGATACGCAGTATTTT	CASSFGLDTQYF
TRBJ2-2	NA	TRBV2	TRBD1	TGTGCCAGCAGGCCGACAGGGGGGGAGCTGTTTTTT	CASRPTGGELFF
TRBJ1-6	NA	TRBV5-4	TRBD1	TGTGCCAGCAGACTCGGGACAGCGAAATCACCCCTCCACTTT	CASRLGTAKSPLHF